This T cell receptor (beta chain) originates from a study of tumor and adjacent non-tumor tissue in lung cancer. In this sample, this clonotype turned up a few times. Trimming shortened V by 4 bases and J by 2 bases, and 15 bases separated the two germline ends. The length of the CDR3 is 17 residues. RNA was extracted from bulk tissue without any cell sorting. Distant lung tissue was collected more than 3 cm away from the tumor edge. A modified ARM-PCR protocol with three rounds of nested PCR amplified TCRbeta. TCRdb re-called the multiplex PCR reads with MiXCR, one entry per CDR3 protein. This sample has some 100,000 distinct CDR3 sequences; under 65% occur once, and the top ten carry around 20%.

The source material was distant non-tumor lung tissue. This TCR was recovered from a man in his 60s with non-small cell lung cancer. The chain carries TRBV12-3 or TRBV12-4 and TRBJ2-6; the D gene is possibly TRBD2 (6 bases). The CDR3 is CASSYGAGSPGANVLTF. The CDR3 nucleotides are TGTGCCAGCAGTTATGGGGCGGGGAGCCCTGGGGCCAACGTCCTGACTTTC.